These 24 T cell receptor beta chains originate from one sample sequenced in a study of T cell responses to AZD1222 COVID-19 vaccine. Assay: immunoSEQ multiplex PCR; the TCRdb copy retains only in-frame clones and omits some. The profile shows roughly 200,000 clones, about 90% of them singletons. The source was peripheral blood, collected on day 0 of AZD1222 vaccination. The source of these receptors is an adult in good health.

On this clone: Other DNA sequences from this sample encode an identical CDR3 as well. V gene TRBV27 combines with J gene TRBJ1-2; D perhaps matches TRBD1 (5 bases). This CDR3 has 13 amino acids. CDR1 is MNHEY, CDR2 SMNVEV, per germline (reference sequence). Trimming left V 3 bases short and J 7 bases short, with 12 bases between. In nucleotides, the CDR3 is TGTGCCAGCAGTTTTAACCAGGGCTCTGGCTACACCTTC. Its protein is CASSFNQGSGYTF.

V usage is TRBV9 and J usage is TRBJ1-6; 10 bases agree with TRBD1. This CDR3 is 16 amino acids long. The junction had 6 bases not matched to a gene; V was cut back by 4 bases and J by 5 bases. Germline CDR1 reads SGDLS; CDR2 reads YYNGEE. As DNA, the CDR3 is TGTGCCAGCAGCCCGGGACAGGGGTGGAATAATTCACCCCTCCACTTT. This encodes CASSPGQGWNNSPLHF.

The chain is built from TRBV5-6 and TRBJ1-6, with D possibly matching TRBD1 (5 bases). Germline loops: CDR1 SGHDT, CDR2 YYEEEE. The CDR3 length is 18 residues. Trimming cost V 5 bases and J 5 bases, with 23 bases left between them. CDR3 sequence: CASRYPEPPGGHNSPLHF. For the CDR3, the DNA is TGTGCCAGCAGATACCCCGAGCCGCCGGGGGGTCATAATTCACCCCTCCACTTT.

The genes are TRBV28 and TRBJ2-5; possibly TRBD1 or TRBD2 for D (5 bases each). V was shortened by 5 bases and J by 2 bases, with 21 bases between the two germline ends. The CDR3 is 17 amino acids. CDR1 and CDR2 (germline): MDHEN, SYDVKM. CDR3 loop: CASSQSLRDAEQETQYF. As DNA, the CDR3 is TGTGCCAGCAGTCAGTCGCTTCGGGACGCCGAACAAGAGACCCAGTACTTC.

This clone has a single count. As DNA, the CDR3 is TGTGCCAGCAGTGAGGGGACAGACGGACCCTACGAGCAGTACTTC. This gives the protein CASSEGTDGPYEQYF. This chain links TRBV2 with TRBJ2-7; 7 bases are a match to TRBD1. Germline V gene sequence: CDR1 SNHLY, CDR2 FYNNEI. The CDR3 covers 15 residues. Trimming at V came to 3 bases and at J to 2 bases, leaving 7 bases not matched to a gene. The whole variable domain, filled in from reference TRBV2 and TRBJ2-7, reads EPEVTQTPSHQVTQMGQEVILRCVPISNHLYFYWYRQILGQKVEFLVSFYNNEISEKSEIFDDQFSVERPDGSNFTLKIRSTKLEDSAMYFCASSEGTDGPYEQYFGPGTRLTVT.

This clone was detected a few times. The chain recombines TRBV5-6 with TRBJ2-1, with TRBD1 matching 8 bases. Germline CDR1 is SGHDT and CDR2 is YYEEEE. J was trimmed by 7 bases and V by 3 bases; bases with no gene match: 9. The CDR3 has 15 amino acids. CDR3 in DNA: TGTGCCAGCAGCTCCTCCCGGACAGGGAGGAATGAGCAGTTCTTC. This encodes CASSSSRTGRNEQFF.

The genes are TRBV2 and TRBJ1-1, with unresolved D. The germline V gene has CDR1 SNHLY and CDR2 FYNNEI. V was cut by 8 bases and J by 6 bases, with 13 bases left in between. CDR3 size: 12 residues. CDR3 coding DNA: TGTGCCAGCCGGGGAGGGCGCGCTGAAGCTTTCTTT. Protein sequence: CASRGGRAEAFF.

This chain links TRBV5-6 with TRBJ1-4, with 7 bases fitting TRBD1. Germline V gene data show CDR1 as SGHDT and CDR2 as YYEEEE. This CDR3 contains 16 residues. Trimming at V came to 4 bases and at J to 4 bases, leaving 10 bases not matched to a gene. The CDR3 DNA reads TGTGCCAGCAGCAAAATACAGGGGACTCTTAATGAAAAACTGTTTTTT. It is translated as CASSKIQGTLNEKLFF.

This clone was counted a single time. Other DNA sequences in the sample encode the same CDR3. The chain combines TRBV6-6 with TRBJ1-2; D not resolved. Looked up from germline, CDR1 is MNHNY and CDR2 is SVGAGI (reference sequence). V lost 2 bases, J lost 6 bases, and 4 bases lay in between. CDR3 size: 11 residues. The CDR3 DNA reads TGTGCCAGCAGTTACCTAGATGGCTACACCTTC. Its protein product is CASSYLDGYTF.

The genes are TRBV5-1 and TRBJ2-2, with D possibly matching TRBD1 (5 bases). The CDR3 consists of 13 residues. Trimming removed 0 bases from V and 6 bases from J, with 6 bases in between. CDR1 SGHRS and CDR2 YFSETQ come from the germline V gene. Here the CDR3 reads CASSLGGSGELFF. CDR3 coding DNA: TGCGCCAGCAGCTTGGGGGGCTCCGGGGAGCTGTTTTTT.

This clone came up once. V gene TRBV28 combines with J gene TRBJ1-2, with D perhaps matching TRBD1 (5 bases). The CDR3 extends over 12 amino acids. Germline CDR1 is MDHEN and CDR2 is SYDVKM. V was cut by 11 bases and J by 4 bases, with 14 bases left in between. In DNA, the CDR3 is TGTGCCGTTGCAGGGAGGGCCTATGGCTACACCTTC. Amino acids: CAVAGRAYGYTF.

V usage is TRBV3-1 (or the pseudogene TRBV3-2) and J usage is TRBJ1-2, with D hard to call. The CDR3 covers 16 residues. In germline, CDR1 is LGHDT, CDR2 YNNKEL (reference sequence). With 1 base removed from V and 3 bases from J, the gap between germline ends came to 15 bases. The CDR3 DNA follows: TGTGCCAGCAGCCAAGGGGCCCCCCGGGCCTACTATGGCTACACCTTC. Translation: CASSQGAPRAYYGYTF.

The J gene is TRBJ1-6, the V gene TRBV5-4, with a possible D match to TRBD1 (5 bases). CDR1 is SGHNT, CDR2 YYREEE, per germline (reference sequence). The CDR3 sequence is 14 residues long. Trimming cost V 6 bases and J 7 bases, with 14 bases left between them. In nucleotides, the CDR3 is TGTGCCAGCAAAAGGAGTGGGGGAAATTCACCCCTCCACTTT. It specifies CASKRSGGNSPLHF. Complete variable domain (other parts from reference TRBV5-4 and TRBJ1-6): ETGVTQSPTHLIKTRGQQVTLRCSSQSGHNTVSWYQQALGQGPQFIFQYYREEENGRGNFPPRFSGLQFPNYSSELNVNALELDDSALYLCASKRSGGNSPLHFGNGTRLTVT.

This clone was recorded once. The rearrangement links TRBV29-1 to TRBJ2-7; TRBD1 aligns across 8 bases. Trimming removed 7 bases from V and 4 bases from J; junction bases left unmatched: 6. The CDR3 covers 12 residues. Germline values: CDR1 SQVTM, CDR2 ANQGSEA. The CDR3 nucleotides read TGCAGCGCTACGACAGGGGTATACGAGCAGTACTTC. Protein: CSATTGVYEQYF.

J is TRBJ2-3 and V is TRBV7-9, with unresolved D. The V end lost 2 bases, the J end lost 4 bases, and 13 bases lay between the germline ends. The CDR3 is 15 amino acids. Looked up from germline, CDR1 is SEHNR and CDR2 is FQNEAQ (reference sequence). The CDR3 protein is CASSLQLLKADTQYF. Here the CDR3 DNA reads TGTGCCAGCAGCTTACAGCTCCTCAAGGCAGATACGCAGTATTTT.

The CDR3 spells CATSRGEGGTGELFF. Here the CDR3 DNA reads TGTGCCACCAGCAGAGGGGAGGGTGGCACCGGGGAGCTGTTTTTT. V gene TRBV15 combines with J gene TRBJ2-2, with TRBD2 identical over 7 bases. Germline V gene sequence: CDR1 LNHNV, CDR2 YYDKDF (reference sequence). There are 15 residues in the CDR3. The V segment lost 1 base and the J segment 4 bases; nucleotides outside the gene matches: 3.

The J gene is TRBJ1-6, the V gene TRBV10-3; D might be TRBD1 (6 bases). This CDR3 spans 13 amino acids. CDR1 and CDR2 (germline): ENHRY, SYGVKD. The ends were cut back, 10 bases at V and 10 bases at J, with 17 bases in the middle. CDR3 nucleotide sequence: TGTGCCAACAAACAGGGATCGGCGTCACCCCTCCACTTT. Translated: CANKQGSASPLHF.

This clone turned up a few times. V usage is TRBV4-1 and J usage is TRBJ2-2, with D unresolved. V was cut by 0 bases and J by 1 base, with 6 bases left in between. There are 15 residues in the CDR3. Germline CDR1 and CDR2: MGHRA and YSYEKL. The CDR3 coding sequence is TGCGCCAGCAGCCAAGAACGGATGAACACCGGGGAGCTGTTTTTT. Amino acids: CASSQERMNTGELFF.

J is TRBJ1-4 and V is TRBV7-9; D may be TRBD1 (6 bases). The germline gives CDR1 SEHNR, CDR2 FQNEAQ (reference sequence). The length of the CDR3 is 16 residues. Trimming removed 5 bases from V and 7 bases from J, with 20 bases in between. In nucleotides, the CDR3 is TGTGCCAGCAGCAGCCCCCTCGGGGGAGGGGGTGAAAAACTGTTTTTT. It is translated as CASSSPLGGGGEKLFF.

This chain uses TRBV6-6 with TRBJ2-3; TRBD1 matches at 9 bases. Germline-derived CDR1 and CDR2 are MNHNY and SVGAGI (reference sequence). The V and J ends lost 6 bases and 3 bases, in that order; junction bases with no gene match: 4. CDR3 length: 14 amino acids. CDR3 amino acids: CASSRGQGTDTQYF. Here the CDR3 DNA reads TGTGCCAGCAGCCGTGGACAGGGGACAGATACGCAGTATTTT.

The chain has TRBV9 and TRBJ1-6; D remains unclear. V lost 0 bases and J lost 10, with 11 bases in between. CDR3 size: 14 residues. Germline CDR1 and CDR2: SGDLS and YYNGEE. The CDR3 protein is CASSVGEGWSPLHF. CDR3 nucleotide sequence: TGTGCCAGCAGCGTAGGGGAGGGTTGGTCACCCCTCCACTTT.

Concerning this clone itself: One junction end does not reproduce the germline sequence, and a read error may be involved. V is TRBV6-5 and J is TRBJ1-2, with TRBD1 as a possible D gene (6 bases). The length of the CDR3 is 13 residues. CDR1 is MNHEY and CDR2 is SVGAGI in the germline V gene. CDR3 DNA sequence: TGTGCCAGCAGTTACTCCAACAGGGTTTCAGCCCACTTC. Translation: CASSYSNRVSAHF.

The rearrangement uses TRBV12-5 and TRBJ1-5, with 7 nucleotides matching TRBD1. V was pared by 2 bases and J by 3 bases, with 19 bases of the junction left unmatched. The CDR3 runs 20 residues. The germline gives CDR1 LGHNT, CDR2 FRNRAP. The CDR3 coding sequence is TGTGCTAGTGGTTTGACTACAACCCCAGTGACAGGGAGGATCAATCAGCCCCAGCATTTT. This codes for CASGLTTTPVTGRINQPQHF.

The rearrangement joins TRBV4-1 to TRBJ2-7; weak D call: TRBD1 (6 bases). V was clipped by 1 base and J by 2 bases, with 6 bases between them. The CDR3 totals 13 residues. The germline V gene encodes CDR1 MGHRA and CDR2 YSYEKL. DNA of the CDR3: TGCGCCAGCAGCCAAGGGGGGCCCTACGAGCAGTACTTC. Translated, it gives CASSQGGPYEQYF.